The 8 T cell receptor beta chains below come from one sample, sequenced in a study of blood T cells in healthy people across ages. Primed by a sample-barcoded 5' primer and a J-beta primer mix, a second PCR proceeded for 7 to 11 cycles. TCRdb re-derived calls from the 5' RACE reads in MiXCR, one entry per CDR3 protein. The sample carries over 700,000 distinct CDR3 sequences, about 55% recorded once. The source material was blood. The receptors here all came from a man older than 75 in good health.

This clonotype showed up just a few times. The chain links TRBV7-2 to TRBJ2-7, with D perhaps being TRBD1 or TRBD2 (5 bases each). V was trimmed by 5 bases and J by 3 bases, leaving 20 bases between them. The germline CDR1 and CDR2 sequences are SGHTA and FQGNSA. The CDR3 sequence is 16 residues long. The CDR3 coding sequence is TGTGCCAGCAGCCCCCCCCGCCGGGACGCGATCTACGAGCAGTACTTC. Residues: CASSPPRRDAIYEQYF.

The rearrangement uses TRBV20-1 and TRBJ2-1, with a weak D call TRBD1 (5 bases). CDR3 size: 14 residues. V was trimmed by 1 base and J by 10 bases, leaving 17 bases between them. Germline CDR1 is DFQATT and CDR2 is SNEGSKA (reference sequence). The CDR3 spells CSARVARENVEQFF. The CDR3 DNA follows: TGCAGTGCTAGAGTAGCCAGGGAAAATGTCGAGCAGTTCTTC.

The rearrangement joins TRBV3-1 to TRBJ1-1; D uncertain. Germline V gives CDR1 LGHDT, CDR2 YNNKEL (reference sequence). The CDR3 consists of 14 residues. V lost 4 bases, J lost 1 base, and 10 bases lay in between. The chain's CDR3 is CASSRRRENTEAFF. The CDR3 nucleotides read TGTGCCAGCAGCCGGCGAAGAGAGAACACTGAAGCTTTCTTT.

V usage is TRBV11-2 and J usage is TRBJ2-5; 10 bases align to TRBD1. The CDR3 contains 15 residues. With 5 bases clipped from V and 6 bases from J, the junction kept 9 bases outside the gene matches. Germline-derived CDR1 and CDR2 are SGHAT and FQNNGV. CDR3 protein: CASSPDWDRGKTQYF. The CDR3 DNA sequence: TGTGCCAGCAGCCCCGACTGGGACAGGGGAAAGACCCAGTACTTC.

This clonotype was seen a few times. This chain links TRBV7-2 with TRBJ2-3, with 10 bases fitting TRBD1. J lost 14 bases, V lost 3 bases, and 14 bases had no gene match. CDR3 length: 15 amino acids. Germline values: CDR1 SGHTA, CDR2 FQGNSA. Written as DNA, the CDR3 is TGTGCCAGCAGCTTTTCCGGGACAGGGGTCAATCCCGCGTATTTT. It codes for CASSFSGTGVNPAYF.

In this sample, this clonotype turned up a few times. J is TRBJ1-5 and V is TRBV6-1; 9 bases match TRBD1. The germline V gene has CDR1 MNHNS and CDR2 SASEGT. Trimming took 5 bases from V and 2 from J; bases not matched to a gene: 1. The CDR3 consists of 14 residues. CDR3 protein: CASSWTGGNQPQHF. For the CDR3, the DNA is TGTGCCAGCAGTTGGACAGGGGGCAATCAGCCCCAGCATTTT.

The CDR3 nucleotides read TGTGCCAGCAGCCAAGATTCACTAGCGGGGGGCACAGATACGCAGTATTTT. Translating gives CASSQDSLAGGTDTQYF. This rearrangement joins TRBV4-2 to TRBJ2-3; TRBD2 matches at 11 bases. The CDR3 loop spans 17 amino acids. Germline V lookup: CDR1 LGHNA, CDR2 YNFKEQ. The ends lost 0 bases at V and 1 base at J; junction bases unmatched: 3.

The chain links TRBV24-1 to TRBJ2-7, with D possibly matching TRBD2 (6 bases). This CDR3 has 15 amino acids. Germline V gene data show CDR1 as KGHDR and CDR2 as SFDVKD. V lost 4 bases and J lost 3, with 15 bases in between. The CDR3, as DNA: TGTGCCACCAGTGAATCGGGACTCACCCGCTACGAGCAGTACTTC. Translated: CATSESGLTRYEQYF.